The subject of this entry is one T cell receptor (beta chain). Germline CDR1 is MNHNS and CDR2 is SASEGT. V lost 3 bases, J lost 4 bases, and 10 bases lay in between. There are 14 residues in the CDR3. Data came from immunoSEQ multiplex PCR; TCRdb stores just in-frame clones and leaves some out. This sample has 75,000 to 100,000 clones, with approximately 94% found just once. This sample was taken from a study of T cell responses to AZD1222 COVID-19 vaccine. This sample comprised peripheral blood, obtained on day 0 of AZD1222 vaccination. The origin of this receptor is an adult in good health. V usage is TRBV6-1 and J usage is TRBJ1-5, with D maybe TRBD1 (5 bases). In nucleotides, the CDR3 is TGTGCCAGCAGTGAGGGGCGAGGTAATCAGCCCCAGCATTTT. The encoded protein is CASSEGRGNQPQHF.